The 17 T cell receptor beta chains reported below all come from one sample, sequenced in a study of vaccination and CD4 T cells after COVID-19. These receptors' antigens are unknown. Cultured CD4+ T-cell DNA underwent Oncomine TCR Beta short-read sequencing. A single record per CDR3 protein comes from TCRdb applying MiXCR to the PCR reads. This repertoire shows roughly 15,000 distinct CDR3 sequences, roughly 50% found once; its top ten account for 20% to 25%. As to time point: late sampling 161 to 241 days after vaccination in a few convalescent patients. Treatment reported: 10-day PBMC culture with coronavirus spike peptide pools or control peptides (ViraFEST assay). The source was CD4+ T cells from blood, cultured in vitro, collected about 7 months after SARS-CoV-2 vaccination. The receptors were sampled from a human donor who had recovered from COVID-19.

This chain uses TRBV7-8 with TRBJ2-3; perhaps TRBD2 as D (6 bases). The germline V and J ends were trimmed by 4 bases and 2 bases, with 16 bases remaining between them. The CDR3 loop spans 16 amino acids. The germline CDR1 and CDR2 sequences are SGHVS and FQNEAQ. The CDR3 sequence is CASSYGRELITDTQYF. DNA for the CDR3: TGTGCCAGCAGCTATGGGCGGGAACTGATCACAGATACGCAGTATTTT.

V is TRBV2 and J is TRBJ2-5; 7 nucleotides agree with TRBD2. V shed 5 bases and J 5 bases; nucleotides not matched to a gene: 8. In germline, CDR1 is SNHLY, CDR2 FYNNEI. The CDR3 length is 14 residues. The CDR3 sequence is CASSPGTNMETQYF. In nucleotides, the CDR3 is TGTGCCAGCAGTCCCGGGACTAACATGGAGACCCAGTACTTC.

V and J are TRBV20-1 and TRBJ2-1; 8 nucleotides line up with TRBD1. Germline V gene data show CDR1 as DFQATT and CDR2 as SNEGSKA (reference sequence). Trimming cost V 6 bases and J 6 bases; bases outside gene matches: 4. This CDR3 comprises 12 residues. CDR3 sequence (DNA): TGCAGTGCGAGGACAGGGTCCAATGAGCAGTTCTTC. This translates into CSARTGSNEQFF.

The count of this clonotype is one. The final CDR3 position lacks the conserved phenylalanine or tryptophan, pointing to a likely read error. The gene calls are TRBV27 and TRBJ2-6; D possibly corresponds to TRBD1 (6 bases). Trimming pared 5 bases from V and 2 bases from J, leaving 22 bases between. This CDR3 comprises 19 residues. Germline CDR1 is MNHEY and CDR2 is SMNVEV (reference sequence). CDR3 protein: CASSPWGLRGGTGANVLTS. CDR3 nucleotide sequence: TGTGCCAGCAGTCCCTGGGGGCTGAGAGGTGGGACTGGGGCCAACGTCCTGACTTCC.

Here the CDR3 DNA reads TGCAGTGCAGACAGGAGGGACACTGAAGCTTTCTTT. Protein product: CSADRRDTEAFF. This sequence joins TRBV20-1 and TRBJ1-1; D may be TRBD1 (6 bases). The CDR3 sequence is 12 residues long. The V end lost 6 bases, the J end lost 3 bases, and 11 bases lay between the germline ends. Germline lookup yields CDR1 DFQATT and CDR2 SNEGSKA (reference sequence).

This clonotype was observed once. The CDR3 DNA reads as TGTGCCAGCTCAGGCGGGACTAACAATGAGCAGTTCTTC. Amino acids: CASSGGTNNEQFF. The chain employs TRBV18 and TRBJ2-1; TRBD2 matches at 7 bases. V was clipped by 5 bases and J by 5 bases; unmatched bases: 3. Germline V CDR1 and CDR2: KGHSH, LQKENI. CDR3 size: 13 residues.

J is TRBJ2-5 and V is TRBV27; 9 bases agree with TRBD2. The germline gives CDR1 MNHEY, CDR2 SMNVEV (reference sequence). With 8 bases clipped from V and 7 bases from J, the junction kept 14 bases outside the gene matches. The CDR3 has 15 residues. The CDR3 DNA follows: TGTGCCAGCGCCCCCGGCGCGGGGGGGCCAACGACCCAGTACTTC. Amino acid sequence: CASAPGAGGPTTQYF.

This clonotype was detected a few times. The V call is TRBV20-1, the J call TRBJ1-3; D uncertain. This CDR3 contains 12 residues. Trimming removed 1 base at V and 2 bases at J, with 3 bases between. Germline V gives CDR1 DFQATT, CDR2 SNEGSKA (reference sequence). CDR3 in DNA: TGCAGTGCTAGAGCACCTGGAAACACCATATATTTT. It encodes CSARAPGNTIYF.

The DNA for the CDR3 is TGTGCCAGCAGTGTCCGGGACTCGGCTAGGGATACGCAGTATTTT. It translates to CASSVRDSARDTQYF. This chain connects TRBV28 to TRBJ2-3, with a tentative D call TRBD2 (6 bases). Germline V gene lookup returns CDR1 MDHEN and CDR2 SYDVKM. The CDR3 contains 15 residues. The V gene lost 5 bases and the J gene lost 6 bases, with 18 bases spanning the gap. Full variable domain (rest looked up from reference TRBV28 and TRBJ2-3): DVKVTQSSRYLVKRTGEKVFLECVQDMDHENMFWYRQDPGLGLRLIYFSYDVKMKEKGDIPEGYSVSREKKERFSLILESASTNQTSMYLCASSVRDSARDTQYFGPGTRLTVL.

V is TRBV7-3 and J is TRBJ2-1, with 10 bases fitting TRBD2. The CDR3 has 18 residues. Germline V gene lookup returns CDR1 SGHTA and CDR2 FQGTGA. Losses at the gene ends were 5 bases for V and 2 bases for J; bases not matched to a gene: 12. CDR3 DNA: TGTGCCAGCAGCCCGTCCAAGGGGGGACTAGCGACCTACAATGAGCAGTTCTTC. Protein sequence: CASSPSKGGLATYNEQFF.

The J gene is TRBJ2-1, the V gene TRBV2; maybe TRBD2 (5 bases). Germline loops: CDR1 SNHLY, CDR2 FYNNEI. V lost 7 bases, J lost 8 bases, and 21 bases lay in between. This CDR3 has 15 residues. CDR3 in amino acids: CASTDVGRARYEQFF. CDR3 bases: TGTGCCAGCACCGACGTAGGGCGGGCCCGCTATGAGCAGTTCTTC.

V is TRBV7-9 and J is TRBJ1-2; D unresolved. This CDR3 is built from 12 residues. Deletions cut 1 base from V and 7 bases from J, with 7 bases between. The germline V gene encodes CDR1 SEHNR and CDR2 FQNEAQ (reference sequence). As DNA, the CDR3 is TGTGCCAGCAGCTTAGAAGGGTTTGGCTACACCTTC. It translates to CASSLEGFGYTF.

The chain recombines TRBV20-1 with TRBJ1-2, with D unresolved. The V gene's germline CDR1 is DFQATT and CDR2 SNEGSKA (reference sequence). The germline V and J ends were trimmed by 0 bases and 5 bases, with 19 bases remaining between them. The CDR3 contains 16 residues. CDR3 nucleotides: TGCAGTGCTAGAGATGGGTTCTTGGGATCTCTTTATGGCTACACCTTC. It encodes CSARDGFLGSLYGYTF.

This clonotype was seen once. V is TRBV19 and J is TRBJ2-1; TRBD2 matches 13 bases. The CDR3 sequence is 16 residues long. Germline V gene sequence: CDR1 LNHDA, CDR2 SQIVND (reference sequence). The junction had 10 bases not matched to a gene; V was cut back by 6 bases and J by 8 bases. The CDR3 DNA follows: TGTGCCAGTAGCCGGACCGGGACTAGCGGGGTCTATGAGCAGTTCTTC. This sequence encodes CASSRTGTSGVYEQFF.

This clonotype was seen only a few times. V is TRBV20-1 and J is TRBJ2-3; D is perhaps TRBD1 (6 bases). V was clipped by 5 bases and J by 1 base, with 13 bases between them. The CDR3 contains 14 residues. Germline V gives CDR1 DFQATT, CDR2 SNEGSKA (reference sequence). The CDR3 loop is CSAESRTGTDTQYF. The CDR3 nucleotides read TGCAGTGCTGAATCGCGGACAGGCACAGATACGCAGTATTTT.

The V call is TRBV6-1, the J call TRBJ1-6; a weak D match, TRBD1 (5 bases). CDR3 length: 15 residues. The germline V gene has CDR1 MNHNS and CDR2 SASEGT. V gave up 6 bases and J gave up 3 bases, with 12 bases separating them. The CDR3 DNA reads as TGTGCCAGCAGCCCCGGGGGATACTATAATTCACCCCTCCACTTT. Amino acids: CASSPGGYYNSPLHF.

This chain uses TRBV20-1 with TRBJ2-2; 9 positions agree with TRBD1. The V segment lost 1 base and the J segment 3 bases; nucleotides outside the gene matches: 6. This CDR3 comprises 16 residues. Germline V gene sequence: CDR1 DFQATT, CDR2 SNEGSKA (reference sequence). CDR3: CSARVAGDRDTGELFF. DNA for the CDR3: TGCAGTGCTAGAGTCGCGGGGGACAGGGACACCGGGGAGCTGTTTTTT.